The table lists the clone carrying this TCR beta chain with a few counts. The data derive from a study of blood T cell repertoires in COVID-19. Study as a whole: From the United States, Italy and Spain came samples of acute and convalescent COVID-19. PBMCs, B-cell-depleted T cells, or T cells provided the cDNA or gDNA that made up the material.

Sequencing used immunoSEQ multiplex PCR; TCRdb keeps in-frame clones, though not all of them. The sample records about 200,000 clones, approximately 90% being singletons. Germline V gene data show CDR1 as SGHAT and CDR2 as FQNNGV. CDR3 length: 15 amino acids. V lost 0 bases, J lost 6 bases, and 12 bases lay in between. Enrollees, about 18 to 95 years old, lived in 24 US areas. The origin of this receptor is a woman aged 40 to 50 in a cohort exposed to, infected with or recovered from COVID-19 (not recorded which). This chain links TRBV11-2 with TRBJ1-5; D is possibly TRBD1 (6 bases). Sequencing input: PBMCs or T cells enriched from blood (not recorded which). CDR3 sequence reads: CASSLDRGAAQPQHF. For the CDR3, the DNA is TGTGCCAGCAGCTTAGATCGGGGGGCGGCTCAGCCCCAGCATTTT. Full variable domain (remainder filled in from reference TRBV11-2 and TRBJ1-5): EAGVAQSPRYKIIEKRQSVAFWCNPISGHATLYWYQQILGQGPKLLIQFQNNGVVDDSQLPKDRFSAERLKGVDSTLKIQPAKLEDSAVYLCASSLDRGAAQPQHFGDGTRLSIL.